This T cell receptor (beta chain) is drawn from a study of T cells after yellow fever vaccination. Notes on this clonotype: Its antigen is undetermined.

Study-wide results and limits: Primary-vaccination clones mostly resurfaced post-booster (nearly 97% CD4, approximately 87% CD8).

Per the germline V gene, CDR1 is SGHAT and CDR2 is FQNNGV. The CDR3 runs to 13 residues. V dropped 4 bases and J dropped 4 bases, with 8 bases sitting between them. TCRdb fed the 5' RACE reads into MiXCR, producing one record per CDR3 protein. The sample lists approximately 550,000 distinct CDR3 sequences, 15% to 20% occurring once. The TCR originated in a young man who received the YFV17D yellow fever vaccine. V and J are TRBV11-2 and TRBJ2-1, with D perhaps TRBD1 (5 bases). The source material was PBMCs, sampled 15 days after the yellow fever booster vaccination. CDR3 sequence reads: CASSSRQYNEQFF. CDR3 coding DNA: TGTGCCAGCAGCTCTAGACAGTACAATGAGCAGTTCTTC. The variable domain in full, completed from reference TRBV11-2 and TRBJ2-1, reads EAGVAQSPRYKIIEKRQSVAFWCNPISGHATLYWYQQILGQGPKLLIQFQNNGVVDDSQLPKDRFSAERLKGVDSTLKIQPAKLEDSAVYLCASSSRQYNEQFFGPGTRLTVL.